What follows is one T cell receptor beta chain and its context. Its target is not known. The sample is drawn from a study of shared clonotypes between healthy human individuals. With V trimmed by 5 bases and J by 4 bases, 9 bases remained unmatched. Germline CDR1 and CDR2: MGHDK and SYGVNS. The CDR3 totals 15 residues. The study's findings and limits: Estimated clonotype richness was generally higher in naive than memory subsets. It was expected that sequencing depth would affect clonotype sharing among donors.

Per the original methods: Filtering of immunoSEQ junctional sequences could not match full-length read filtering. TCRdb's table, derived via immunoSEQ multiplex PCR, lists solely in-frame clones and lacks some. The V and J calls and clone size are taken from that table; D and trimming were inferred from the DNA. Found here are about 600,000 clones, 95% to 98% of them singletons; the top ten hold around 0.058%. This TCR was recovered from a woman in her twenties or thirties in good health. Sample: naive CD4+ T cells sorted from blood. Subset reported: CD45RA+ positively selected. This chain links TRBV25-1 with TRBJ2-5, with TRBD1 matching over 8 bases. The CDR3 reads CASSFGQGGGETQYF. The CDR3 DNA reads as TGTGCCAGCAGTTTCGGACAGGGTGGGGGAGAGACCCAGTACTTC.